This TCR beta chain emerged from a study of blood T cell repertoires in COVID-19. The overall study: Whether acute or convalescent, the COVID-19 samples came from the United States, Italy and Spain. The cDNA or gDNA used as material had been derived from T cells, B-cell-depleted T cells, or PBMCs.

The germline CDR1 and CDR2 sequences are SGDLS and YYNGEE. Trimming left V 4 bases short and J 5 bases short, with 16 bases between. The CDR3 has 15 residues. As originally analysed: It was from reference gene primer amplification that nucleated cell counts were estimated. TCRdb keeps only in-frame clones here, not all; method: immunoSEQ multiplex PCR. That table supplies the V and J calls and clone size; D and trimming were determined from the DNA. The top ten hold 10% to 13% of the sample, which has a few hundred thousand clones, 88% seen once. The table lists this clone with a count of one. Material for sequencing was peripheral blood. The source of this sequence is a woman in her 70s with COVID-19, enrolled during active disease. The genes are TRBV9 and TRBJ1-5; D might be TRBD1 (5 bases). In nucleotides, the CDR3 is TGTGCCAGCAGCCGCTCGACAGAAGAGTATCAGCCCCAGCATTTT. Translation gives CASSRSTEEYQPQHF.